Given below is one TCR beta chain in context. Here immunoSEQ multiplex PCR was the method, and the copy in TCRdb shows in-frame clones only, minus some. The repertoire has more than 90,000 clones, approximately 89% of them found once; the top ten carry 4% to 5%. The CDR3 contains 16 residues. Germline CDR1 reads SGDLS; CDR2 reads YYNGEE. Between the trimmed V and J ends, which lost 0 bases and 0 bases, there was a span of 10 bases. This specimen belongs to a study of blood T cell repertoires in COVID-19. The sample was peripheral blood. The rearrangement joins TRBV9 to TRBJ1-3; D ambiguous. This clonotype was obtained from a man aged 35 to 55 with acute or convalescent COVID-19. The CDR3 loop is CASSVGEAYSGNTIYF. CDR3 in DNA: TGTGCCAGCAGCGTAGGGGAGGCCTACTCTGGAAACACCATATATTTT.